The clone carrying this TCR beta chain has more than one count but fewer than ten. Its antigen is not identified. This entry comes from a study of identical twins. Overall study results and limits: Not following the same donors, the study drew its conclusions from cross-sectional statistical analysis. Twin pairs had excess sharing that was weaker in beta out-of-frame sequences.

MiXCR was run by TCRdb on the 5' RACE reads, yielding one entry per CDR3 protein. The sample shows 690,000 or so distinct CDR3 sequences, around 8.3% of them seen only once. Germline V lookup: CDR1 SGHAT, CDR2 FQNNGV. V shed 0 bases and J shed 3 bases, with 12 bases lying between them. The CDR3 length is 15 residues. This same sample was also taken into another study, of yellow fever vaccine responses in identical twins.

The chain employs TRBV11-2 and TRBJ2-7; no definite D call. The clonotype originates from a woman younger than 35 in good health. The specimen was PBMCs. The CDR3 protein is CASSLDRPSNYEQYF. For the CDR3, the DNA is TGTGCCAGCAGCTTAGATCGACCCTCCAACTACGAGCAGTACTTC.